Presented here are 27 T cell receptor beta chains from one specimen sequenced in a study of glioma-infiltrating T cells. The iRepertoire nested amplicon-rescue multiplex PCR amplified TCR alpha and beta CDR3s from RNA. TCRdb re-analysed the multiplex PCR reads in MiXCR, keeping a single row per CDR3 protein. This sample has about 140,000 distinct CDR3 sequences, with 35% to 50% found just once. The sample consisted of glioma tissue, nonneoplastic brain tissue, or PBMCs (not recorded which). These receptors were obtained from a human donor with low-grade glioma or glioblastoma, undergoing nonglioma brain surgery, or in good health (not recorded which).

The chain is built from TRBV2 and TRBJ2-3; 12 bases map to TRBD2. The CDR3 is made up of 15 amino acids. V lost 6 bases and J lost 3; bases outside the gene matches: 4. In germline, CDR1 is SNHLY, CDR2 FYNNEI. CDR3 sequence (DNA): TGTGCCAGCAGCGAACTAGCGGGAGGTACAGATACGCAGTATTTT. Residues: CASSELAGGTDTQYF.

Remarks on this clonotype: One end of the junction is discordant with germline, which a read error may explain. The chain employs TRBV27 and TRBJ2-1; D is perhaps TRBD1 (5 bases). From germline, CDR1 is MNHEY and CDR2 SMNVEV (reference sequence). The CDR3 extends over 13 amino acids. The CDR3 loop is CASTPRGYNEQSF. CDR3 nucleotide sequence: TGTGCCAGCACCCCAAGGGGATACAATGAGCAGTCCTTC.

This clonotype was observed a few times. CDR3 in DNA: TGCGCCAGCAGCCAAGATAAGGGGGGCAAGACCCAGTACTTC. It specifies CASSQDKGGKTQYF. The V gene is TRBV4-1, the J gene TRBJ2-5, with D perhaps being TRBD1 or TRBD2 (6 bases each). This CDR3 is 14 amino acids long. Germline V gives CDR1 MGHRA, CDR2 YSYEKL. Trimming shortened V by 0 bases and J by 6 bases, and 11 bases separated the two germline ends.

The rearrangement links TRBV27 to TRBJ2-3; 8 bases line up with TRBD2. The length of the CDR3 is 17 residues. The V gene end was trimmed by 5 bases and the J gene end by 6 bases; junction bases not matched to a gene: 16. Germline V gene data show CDR1 as MNHEY and CDR2 as SMNVEV (reference sequence). The chain's CDR3 is CASSPPIGTSTGDTQYF. The CDR3 DNA follows: TGTGCCAGCAGTCCTCCTATAGGGACTAGTACCGGGGATACGCAGTATTTT.

The rearrangement links TRBV10-1 to TRBJ2-7, with 8 positions matching TRBD2. Germline loops: CDR1 WNHNN, CDR2 SYGVQD (reference sequence). The J segment lost 0 bases and the V segment lost 2 bases, leaving 6 bases of the junction unmatched. The CDR3 has 16 amino acids. CDR3 in amino acids: CASSEMAGGNSYEQYF. The CDR3 DNA reads as TGCGCCAGCAGTGAGATGGCGGGGGGCAACTCCTACGAGCAGTACTTC.

The CDR3 sequence is CASAPEIGGYTF. CDR3 nucleotides: TGCGCCAGTGCCCCGGAGATTGGGGGCTACACCTTC. This rearrangement joins TRBV5-1 to TRBJ1-2; D remains ambiguous. CDR1 is SGHRS, CDR2 YFSETQ, per germline. V lost 8 bases to trimming and J lost 8 bases, with 16 bases between them. This CDR3 has 12 amino acids.

The table lists this clonotype with a few counts. V and J are TRBV27 and TRBJ2-1; 14 bases map to TRBD2. The CDR3 runs to 16 residues. The V segment lost 6 bases and the J segment 2 bases; nucleotides outside the gene matches: 3. The germline gives CDR1 MNHEY, CDR2 SMNVEV (reference sequence). The chain's CDR3 is CASRGTSGSTYNEQFF. DNA of the CDR3: TGTGCCAGCAGAGGGACTAGCGGGAGTACCTACAATGAGCAGTTCTTC.

The genes are TRBV28 and TRBJ2-7; D call uncertain. With 5 bases removed from V and 7 bases from J, the gap between germline ends came to 12 bases. The CDR3 has 12 residues. CDR1 and CDR2 from the germline V gene are MDHEN and SYDVKM. The CDR3 nucleotides are TGTGCCAGCAGTCAACCGGCGTGGGAGCAGTACTTC. Translated, it gives CASSQPAWEQYF.

The chain joins TRBV20-1 to TRBJ1-2; 10 bases are a match to TRBD1. Per germline, CDR1 DFQATT and CDR2 SNEGSKA (reference sequence). This CDR3 contains 14 residues. The junction had 5 bases not matched to a gene; V was cut back by 4 bases and J by 3 bases. The chain's CDR3 is CSAIGQGEDYGYTF. In DNA form, the CDR3 reads TGCAGTGCTATCGGACAGGGGGAGGACTATGGCTACACCTTC.

This clonotype appeared a few times. This sequence joins TRBV15 and TRBJ2-5, with D hard to call. This CDR3 contains 15 residues. V dropped 0 bases and J dropped 5 bases, with 13 bases sitting between them. Germline V gene sequence: CDR1 LNHNV, CDR2 YYDKDF (reference sequence). The CDR3 sequence is CATSRDYPRRETQYF. CDR3 bases: TGTGCCACCAGCAGAGATTATCCAAGGCGGGAGACCCAGTACTTC.

The chain couples TRBV20-1 to TRBJ2-3; maybe TRBD1 (8 bases). Per germline, CDR1 DFQATT and CDR2 SNEGSKA (reference sequence). Trimming stripped 5 bases from V and 1 base from J, with 19 bases between. This CDR3 is built from 16 residues. The CDR3 here is CSAPKRQGRGTDTQYF. The CDR3 nucleotides are TGCAGTGCTCCTAAGCGACAGGGGAGGGGCACAGATACGCAGTATTTT.

On this clonotype: This could be a read error, since a much larger clone is one nucleotide away. J is TRBJ1-1 and V is TRBV6-6, with D uncertain. V was cut by 2 bases and J by 3 bases, with 10 bases left in between. This CDR3 is built from 14 residues. Germline V lookup: CDR1 MNHNY, CDR2 SVGAGI (reference sequence). CDR3 sequence reads: CASSYGHRHTEAFF. DNA of the CDR3: TGTGCCAGCAGTTACGGCCATCGGCACACTGAAGCTTTCTTT.

This clonotype was seen a few times. The rearrangement uses TRBV19 and TRBJ2-7, with D tentatively TRBD2 (6 bases). Germline lookup yields CDR1 LNHDA and CDR2 SQIVND (reference sequence). Trimming removed 5 bases from V and 6 bases from J, with 17 bases in between. The CDR3 contains 14 residues. CDR3 sequence: CASSVRRESGEQYF. The CDR3 bases are TGTGCCAGTAGTGTCAGGAGGGAATCGGGCGAGCAGTACTTC.

The chain joins TRBV7-9 to TRBJ1-1; no clear D. The CDR3 has 14 amino acids. CDR1 SEHNR and CDR2 FQNEAQ come from the germline V gene (reference sequence). The ends were cut back, 0 bases at V and 3 bases at J, with 8 bases in the middle. Here the CDR3 reads CASSLAGRDTEAFF. The CDR3 region has the DNA TGTGCCAGCAGCTTAGCGGGGAGGGACACTGAAGCTTTCTTT. The full variable domain, completed using reference TRBV7-9 and TRBJ1-1, is DTGVSQNPRHKITKRGQNVTFRCDPISEHNRLYWYRQTLGQGPEFLTYFQNEAQLEKSRLLSDRFSAERPKGSFSTLEIQRTEQGDSAMYLCASSLAGRDTEAFFGQGTRLTVV.

This clonotype was counted only a few times. The rearrangement links TRBV12-3 or TRBV12-4 to TRBJ1-5; no firm D call. The CDR3 runs to 15 residues. The V end was cut by 6 bases, the J end by 4 bases, with 16 bases between. The CDR3 loop is CASRSNTANNQPQHF. CDR3 bases: TGTGCCAGCAGATCCAATACGGCAAATAATCAGCCCCAGCATTTT.

This clonotype appeared a few times. The chain has TRBV6-1 and TRBJ1-5; TRBD1 is a possible D gene (5 bases). V shed 5 bases and J shed 4 bases, with 12 bases lying between them. Germline V gene data show CDR1 as MNHNS and CDR2 as SASEGT. This CDR3 spans 14 amino acids. The CDR3 sequence: CASSSGLPNQPQHF. The CDR3 DNA sequence: TGTGCCAGCAGTTCAGGGTTACCGAATCAGCCCCAGCATTTT.

V usage is TRBV7-9 and J usage is TRBJ2-1, with TRBD1 matching 8 bases. Germline lookup yields CDR1 SEHNR and CDR2 FQNEAQ (reference sequence). CDR3 length equals 16 residues. V lost 5 bases, J lost 5 bases, and 11 bases stayed unmatched. The CDR3 sequence: CASSEGPGTGNNEQFF. In nucleotides, the CDR3 is TGTGCCAGCAGCGAAGGCCCCGGGACAGGCAACAATGAGCAGTTCTTC.

The rearrangement uses TRBV25-1 and TRBJ1-1; D gene unclear. The CDR3 runs to 14 residues. The germline V and J ends were trimmed by 2 bases and 3 bases, with 10 bases remaining between them. Germline V CDR1 and CDR2: MGHDK, SYGVNS. This chain's CDR3 is CASSEAIGYTEAFF. CDR3 in DNA: TGTGCCAGCAGTGAAGCAATCGGTTACACTGAAGCTTTCTTT. Full variable domain (remainder filled in from reference TRBV25-1 and TRBJ1-1): EADIYQTPRYLVIGTGKKITLECSQTMGHDKMYWYQQDPGMELHLIHYSYGVNSTEKGDLSSESTVSRIRTEHFPLTLESARPSHTSQYLCASSEAIGYTEAFFGQGTRLTVV.

The chain links TRBV7-3 to TRBJ2-1; a weak D match, TRBD2 (9 bases). TRBJ2-5 matches the DNA end more closely, so the J call is doubtful. Germline V gene sequence: CDR1 SGHTA, CDR2 FQGTGA. The CDR3 is 15 amino acids. The chain's CDR3 is CASSGQGLAGETQYF. The CDR3 nucleotides are TGTGCCAGCAGCGGACAGGGACTAGCAGGCGAGACCCAGTACTTC.

V gene TRBV20-1 combines with J gene TRBJ2-5; D gene unclear. The V end lost 1 base, the J end lost 5 bases, and 14 bases lay between the germline ends. The CDR3 consists of 14 residues. Germline V gene data show CDR1 as DFQATT and CDR2 as SNEGSKA (reference sequence). The CDR3 loop is CSARGMPSSETQYF. In nucleotides, the CDR3 is TGCAGTGCTAGAGGGATGCCAAGTTCTGAGACCCAGTACTTC.

The chain combines TRBV6-1 with TRBJ1-6; tentative D call: TRBD1 (5 bases). CDR3 length equals 13 residues. Between the trimmed V and J ends, which lost 7 bases and 5 bases, there was a span of 9 bases. Per germline, CDR1 MNHNS and CDR2 SASEGT. CDR3 nucleotide sequence: TGTGCCAGCAAATCGGGGGATAATTCACCCCTCCACTTT. This translates into CASKSGDNSPLHF.

J is TRBJ2-3 and V is TRBV5-1; 15 nucleotides line up with TRBD2. The CDR3 is made up of 16 amino acids. Trimming at V came to 4 bases and at J to 3 bases, leaving 3 bases not matched to a gene. Looked up from germline, CDR1 is SGHRS and CDR2 is YFSETQ. CDR3 nucleotides: TGCGCCAGCAGCCCCGGGACTAGCGGGGGGACAGATACGCAGTATTTT. It codes for CASSPGTSGGTDTQYF.

This CDR3 reads CSARRDPATNEKLFF. CDR3 in DNA: TGCAGTGCTAGGCGCGACCCTGCAACTAATGAAAAACTGTTTTTT. The rearrangement uses TRBV20-1 and TRBJ1-4, with no clear D. Trimming shortened V by 3 bases and J by 0 bases, and 11 bases separated the two germline ends. The CDR3 is 15 residues long. Germline lookup yields CDR1 DFQATT and CDR2 SNEGSKA (reference sequence).

The rearrangement links TRBV6-1 to TRBJ2-1; 7 nucleotides align to TRBD1. The CDR3 extends over 13 amino acids. V was pared by 6 bases and J by 1 base, with 0 bases of the junction left unmatched. The V gene's germline CDR1 is MNHNS and CDR2 SASEGT. CDR3 nucleotides: TGTGCCAGCAGGGGACAGTCCTACAATGAGCAGTTCTTC. It yields the protein CASRGQSYNEQFF.

This chain connects TRBV2 to TRBJ2-7; 7 nucleotides match TRBD1. Trimming removed 5 bases from V and 6 bases from J; junction bases left unmatched: 7. The CDR3 loop spans 13 amino acids. Germline CDR1 reads SNHLY; CDR2 reads FYNNEI. The CDR3 loop reads CASSPTGIGEQYF. The CDR3 nucleotides are TGTGCCAGCAGTCCGACAGGGATAGGCGAGCAGTACTTC.

At least ten counts were recorded for this clonotype. The rearrangement links TRBV20-1 to TRBJ1-3; no clear D gene. The CDR3 runs 14 residues. Trimming removed 3 bases from V and 0 bases from J, with 9 bases in between. The germline V gene has CDR1 DFQATT and CDR2 SNEGSKA (reference sequence). The chain's CDR3 is CSASSGLSGNTIYF. In nucleotides, the CDR3 is TGCAGTGCTAGTTCGGGCCTCTCTGGAAACACCATATATTTT.

This clonotype was seen a handful of times. This chain uses TRBV4-1 with TRBJ2-5; either TRBD1 or TRBD2 may supply D (5 bases each). Germline CDR1 MGHRA, CDR2 YSYEKL. The CDR3 is 15 amino acids. Trimming took 0 bases from V and 5 from J, leaving 13 bases between them. The CDR3 sequence is CASSQEGTEGETQYF. CDR3 coding DNA: TGCGCCAGCAGCCAAGAAGGTACCGAGGGGGAGACCCAGTACTTC.